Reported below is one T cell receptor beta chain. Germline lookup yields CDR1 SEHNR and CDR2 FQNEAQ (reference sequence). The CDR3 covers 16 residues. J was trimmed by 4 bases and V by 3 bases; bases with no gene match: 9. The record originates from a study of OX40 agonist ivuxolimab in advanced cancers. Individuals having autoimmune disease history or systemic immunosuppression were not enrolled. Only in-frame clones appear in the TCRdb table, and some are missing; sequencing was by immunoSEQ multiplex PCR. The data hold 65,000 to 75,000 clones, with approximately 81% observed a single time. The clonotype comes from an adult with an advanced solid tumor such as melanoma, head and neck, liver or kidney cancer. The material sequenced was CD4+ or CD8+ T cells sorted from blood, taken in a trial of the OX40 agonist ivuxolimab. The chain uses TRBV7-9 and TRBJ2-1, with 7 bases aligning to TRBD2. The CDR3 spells CASSFYRLAGYNEQFF. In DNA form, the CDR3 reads TGTGCCAGCAGCTTTTATCGACTAGCTGGATACAATGAGCAGTTCTTC.